The clone carrying this T cell receptor beta chain appeared a few times. The antigen is undetermined. Each patient came to thyroid surgery without any prior treatment (of any kind). This specimen belongs to a study of metastatic and nonmetastatic thyroid tumors. On the study more broadly: Comparison of repertoires was carried out across blood and tumor or nodule tissue from malignant and benign thyroid patients. Whole-study results and caveats: Compared with benign nodules, malignant thyroid tumors were reported to have significantly higher TCR beta diversity in both blood and tumor.

In the original analysis: The study's classifier, a distant-metastasis tool for papillary thyroid cancer, was built using CDR3 differences across clinicopathological groups. TCRdb re-called the PCR reads with MiXCR. These V and J calls rely on TCRdb rather than the paper's analysis. This sample has about 20,000 clones, with roughly 12% found just once. This CDR3 contains 15 residues. Trimming removed 1 base at V and 1 base at J, with 11 bases between. Germline V gene lookup returns CDR1 SGHNT and CDR2 YYREEE (reference sequence). V and J are TRBV5-4 and TRBJ2-5; possible D gene TRBD2, 5 bases. The receptor was isolated from a female donor with papillary thyroid cancer or a benign thyroid nodule (not recorded which). Some clones in this sample may be carry-over from other donors' samples. The sequencing sample was made of blood. The CDR3 DNA follows: TGTGCCAGCAGCTTGCCTGGCGGGCTCCAAGAGACCCAGTACTTC. The encoded protein is CASSLPGGLQETQYF.